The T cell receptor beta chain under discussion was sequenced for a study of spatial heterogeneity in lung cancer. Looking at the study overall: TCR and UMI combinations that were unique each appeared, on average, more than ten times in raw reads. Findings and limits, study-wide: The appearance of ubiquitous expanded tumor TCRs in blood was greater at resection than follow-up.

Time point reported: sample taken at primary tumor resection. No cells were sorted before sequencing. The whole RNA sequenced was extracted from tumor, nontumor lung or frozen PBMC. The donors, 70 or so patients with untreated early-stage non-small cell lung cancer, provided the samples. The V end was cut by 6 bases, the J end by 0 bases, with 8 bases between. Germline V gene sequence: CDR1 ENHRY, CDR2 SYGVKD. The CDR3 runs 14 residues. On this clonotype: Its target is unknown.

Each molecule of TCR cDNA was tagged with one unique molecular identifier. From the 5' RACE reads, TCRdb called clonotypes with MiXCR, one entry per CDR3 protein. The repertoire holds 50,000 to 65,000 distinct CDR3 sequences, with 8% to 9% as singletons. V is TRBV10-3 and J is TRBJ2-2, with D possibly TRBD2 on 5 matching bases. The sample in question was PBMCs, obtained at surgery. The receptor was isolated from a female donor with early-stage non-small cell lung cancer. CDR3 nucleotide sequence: TGTGCCATCAGCACTAGGGCGAACACCGGGGAGCTGTTTTTT. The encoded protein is CAISTRANTGELFF.